The T cell receptor (beta chain) described here comes from a study of CD8+ T cells in alopecia areata. The overall study: C3H/HeJ donors with spontaneous alopecia, about 6-13 months old, supplied skin grafts to approximately 7-11-week-old female C3H/HeJ mice.

The CDR3 sequence is 14 residues long. V lost 3 bases to trimming and J lost 2 bases; unmatched junction nucleotides: 1. From germline, CDR1 is NSHNY and CDR2 SYGAGN. This clone has a count of ten or more. Its antigen is as yet unknown. Gene names denote mouse genes. The CDR3 is cut off 4 residues early in the read; its end comes from the germline J gene. Sorting of pooled cutaneous lymph node cells was based on CD4, CD8alpha, NKG2D, NKG2ACE and other markers. Extracted RNA was reverse transcribed, and the resulting cDNA served as sequencing template. The assay was immunoSEQ multiplex PCR, and TCRdb's table has in-frame clones only and misses some. The specimen has approximately 10,000 clones, none found just once. Study observations and caveats: Possibly because of HLA-related factors, TCR sharing was less clear across patients than in mice. Higher clonality was seen in lesional scalp than in normal scalp, especially in alopecia totalis/universalis. Sequences from scalp samples also cover resident alphabeta T cells of normal skin.

The chain combines TRBV13-1 with TRBJ2-7, with 11 bases matching TRBD2. This clonotype was sampled from a C3H/HeJ mouse with alopecia areata. The mice in this strain carry MHC haplotype H2-k. Sequenced: CD8+ T cells sorted from a lymph node. The CDR3 region is CASSVGLGAYEQYF. CDR3 bases read: TGTGCCAGCAGTGTGGGACTGGGGGCCTAT.